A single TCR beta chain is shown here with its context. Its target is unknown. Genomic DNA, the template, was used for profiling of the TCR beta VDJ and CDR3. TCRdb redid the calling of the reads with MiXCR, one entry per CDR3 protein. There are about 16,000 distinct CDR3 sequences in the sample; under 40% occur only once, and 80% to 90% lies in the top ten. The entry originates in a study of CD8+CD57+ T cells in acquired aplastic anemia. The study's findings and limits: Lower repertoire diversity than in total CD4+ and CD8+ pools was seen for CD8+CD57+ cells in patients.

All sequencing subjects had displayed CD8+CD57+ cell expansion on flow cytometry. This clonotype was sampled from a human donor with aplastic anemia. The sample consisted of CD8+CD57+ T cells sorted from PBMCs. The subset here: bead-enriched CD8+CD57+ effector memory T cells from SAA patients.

The chain's CDR3 is CASSWETSGGQETQYF. CDR3 DNA sequence: TGTGCCAGCAGCTGGGAGACTAGCGGAGGCCAGGAGACCCAGTACTTC. The chain employs TRBV7-9 and TRBJ2-5, with 9 positions matching TRBD2. J was trimmed by 5 bases and V by 4 bases; bases with no gene match: 11. Per germline, CDR1 SEHNR and CDR2 FQNEAQ (reference sequence). The CDR3 covers 16 residues.